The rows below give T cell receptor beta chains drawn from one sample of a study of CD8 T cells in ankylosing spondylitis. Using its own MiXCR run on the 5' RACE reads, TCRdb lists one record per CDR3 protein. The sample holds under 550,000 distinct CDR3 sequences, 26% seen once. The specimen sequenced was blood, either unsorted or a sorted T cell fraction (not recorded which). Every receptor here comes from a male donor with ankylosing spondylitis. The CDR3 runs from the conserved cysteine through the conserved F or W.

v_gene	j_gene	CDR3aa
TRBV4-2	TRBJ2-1	CASSPAGRGSYNEQFF
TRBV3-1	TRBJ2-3	CASSQEIRHSSEDTQYF
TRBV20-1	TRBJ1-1	CSARGPGFTEAFF
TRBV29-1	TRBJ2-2	CSVVTGGRIGELFF
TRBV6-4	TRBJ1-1	CASSEYERVEDTEAFF
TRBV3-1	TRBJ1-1	CASSQRRDGKAFF
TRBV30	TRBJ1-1	CAWSPGGLTEAFF
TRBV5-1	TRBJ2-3	CASSFNTDTQYF
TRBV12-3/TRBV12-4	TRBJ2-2	CASSWKGGSTGELFF
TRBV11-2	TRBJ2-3	CASSFISGTQQSTDTQYF
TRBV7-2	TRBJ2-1	CASSLIISEPYNEQFF
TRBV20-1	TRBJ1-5	CSCHRGGQPQHF
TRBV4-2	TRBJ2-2	CASSQDSGTENTGELFF